This TCR beta chain was captured by sequencing in a study of Ad26.COV2.S vaccination and SARS-CoV-2 variants (dated by TCRdb to the early 2020s). Background on the whole study: Vaccine-arm donors were drawn from COV1001, a multicentre, randomized, double-blind, placebo-controlled phase I-IIa trial of Ad26.COV2.S in healthy adults. TCRbeta repertoire sequencing was used to assess the specificity and breadth of SARS-CoV-2-reactive T cell receptors after Ad26.COV2.S vaccination. A total of 32 samples were included in the TCR-sequenced set, comprising around 20 Ad26.COV2.S vaccine recipients, 5 placebo recipients and 8 SARS-CoV-2 convalescent individuals. Blinding of investigators to trial group allocation was maintained during experiments and outcome assessment. Trial participants were randomized into five groups of five, in which low-dose or high-dose Ad26.COV2.S was given once or twice, or placebo was given on both occasions. Ad26.COV2.S was given intramuscularly at 5x10^10 or 1x10^11 viral particles, as a single shot or as two shots 56 days apart. Overall study outcomes, separate from this receptor: Non-spike TCR breadth was comparable between vaccine and placebo recipients, consistent with the vaccine containing only spike. The study was not powered for comparison of responses between vaccine doses or regimens. It was noted by the authors that total T cell responses may have been underestimated by the TCR breadth and depth analyses. Substantial breadth of spike-specific CD8+ and CD4+ T cell responses was reported after vaccination. Spike-specific TCR breadth was higher in Ad26.COV2.S recipients than in placebo recipients (P = 0.0014).

Trimming costs V 0 bases and J 4 bases, and their ends lie 21 bases apart. From its cysteine to its phenylalanine, the CDR3 spans 18 amino acids. The entry retains the CDR3 DNA only, 54 bases that are in frame from base 1. CDR1 is given as SGHDN and CDR2 as FVKESK, both from the germline V gene. Details on this clone: It has no known antigen specificity. There are no base qualities to consult, and no much larger clone falls within one base.

What the treatment or condition label conveys for this sample: some 19 received Ad26.COV2.S at low or high dose, single or two shots; about five received placebo; per-sample allocation not given. For vaccine and placebo recipients, the sequenced repertoires came from samples collected on day 63 after the first injection. Cohort 1b enrolled 20 to 30 adults aged 18-55 years at a single site in Boston, USA, between 29 July and 7 August 2020. Ad26.COV2.S was a replication-incompetent adenovirus type 26 vector that expressed a prefusion-stabilized SARS-CoV-2 spike protein derived from the original Wuhan strain. The immunoSEQ Assay was the method used to sequence TCRbeta CDR3 regions. After extraction, genomic DNA underwent amplification by bias-controlled multiplex PCR, followed by high-throughput sequencing. In the paper's pipeline: To quantify the absolute abundance of every unique TCRbeta CDR3 region, sequences were collapsed and filtered. T cell fraction was estimated by normalizing TCRbeta template counts to usable DNA, with usable DNA measured through amplification of reference genes found in all nucleated cells. Repertoire TCRs were annotated as SARS-CoV-2-specific when V gene, CDR3 amino acid sequence and J gene were exactly matched to a known reactive TCR set. The reference SARS-CoV-2 TCR set came from MIRA and was filtered for enrichment in COVID-19-positive ImmuneCODE repertoires, removing public or cross-reactive TCRs. Based on the MIRA antigens, annotated TCRs were further analysed at the level of specific ORF or position within ORF. Depth was the summed frequency of annotated unique rearrangements, while breadth was defined as annotated unique rearrangements over total unique productive rearrangements. TCR breadth was compared between groups using two-sided Wilcoxon rank-sum tests. The table was pulled from immuneACCESS by TCRdb, which kept in-frame rearrangements only. Such tables lose some clones; where checked, under half of the loss comes from unresolved V genes, and the rest has no known cause. D and trimming were read from the DNA, whereas the V and J calls and clone size are those reported in that table. The sample data list about 680,000 clones, and roughly nine tenths of these were observed just once. The top ten hold about 1.5% of the sample.

The TCR comes from a person aged 18-65 years who received the Ad26.COV2.S COVID-19 vaccine or a placebo. The sample in question was peripheral blood, obtained in a trial of Ad26.COV2.S vaccine versus placebo. In this chain, TRBV14 is recombined with TRBJ1-1; the D segment could be TRBD1, given 6 matching bases. The CDR3 in this case is CASSQDWGGWRGTTEAFF. At the DNA level, the sequence is TGTGCCAGCAGCCAAGATTGGGGAGGTTGGAGGGGGACCACTGAAGCTTTCTTT.